These 16 T cell receptor beta chains originate from one sample sequenced in a study of CD8 T cells in Susac syndrome. It was with random hexamers that about 0.45 to 1 ug RNA was reverse transcribed. TCRdb re-called the immunoSEQ multiplex PCR reads with MiXCR, one entry per CDR3 protein. The sample carries approximately 230,000 distinct CDR3 sequences, around 93% recorded once. Sample: CD4+ T cells from PBMCs. The receptors were gathered from a human donor with multiple sclerosis.

The chain has TRBV6-6 and TRBJ2-7; TRBD2 aligns across 7 bases. CDR3 length equals 14 residues. Germline CDR1 reads MNHNY; CDR2 reads SVGAGI (reference sequence). With 6 bases clipped from V and 4 bases from J, the junction kept 9 bases outside the gene matches. The CDR3: CASSGLGLGYEQYF. CDR3 bases: TGTGCCAGCAGCGGACTAGGTCTGGGTTACGAGCAGTACTTC.

The gene calls are TRBV7-2 and TRBJ1-2, with D possibly TRBD1 on 6 matching bases. CDR3 size: 14 residues. The V gene's germline CDR1 is SGHTA and CDR2 FQGNSA. Trimming stripped 7 bases from V and 1 base from J, with 13 bases between. In DNA form, the CDR3 reads TGTGCCAGCACCGTTACAGGGATTAACTATGGCTACACCTTC. It yields the protein CASTVTGINYGYTF.

The chain recombines TRBV4-2 with TRBJ1-1, with D possibly matching TRBD1 (6 bases). Trimming took 2 bases from V and 0 from J, leaving 25 bases between them. CDR1 and CDR2 from the germline V gene are LGHNA and YNFKEQ. CDR3 length: 20 residues. For the CDR3, the DNA is TGTGCCAGCAGCCAACCATGGGACATCATGACGAGAACGTTGAACACTGAAGCTTTCTTT. Residues: CASSQPWDIMTRTLNTEAFF.

The V gene is TRBV15, the J gene TRBJ1-4, with D uncertain. Looked up from germline, CDR1 is LNHNV and CDR2 is YYDKDF (reference sequence). Deletions cut 0 bases from V and 7 bases from J, with 15 bases between. The CDR3 covers 16 residues. CDR3 nucleotides: TGTGCCACCAGCAGAGATAGGCCCCCGAATTTTGAAAAACTGTTTTTT. It translates to CATSRDRPPNFEKLFF.

The rearrangement links TRBV12-3 or TRBV12-4 to TRBJ2-7; TRBD1 might be the D (6 bases). The length of the CDR3 is 15 residues. The ends were cut back, 3 bases at V and 3 bases at J, with 15 bases in the middle. In DNA form, the CDR3 reads TGTGCCAGCAGTTTTGGCTCAGGGGCGGGCTACGAGCAGTACGTC. Encoded protein: CASSFGSGAGYEQYV.

The chain carries TRBV7-9 and TRBJ1-1; the D is unclear. CDR1 is SEHNR and CDR2 is FQNEAQ in the germline V gene (reference sequence). CDR3 length: 16 amino acids. V lost 4 bases and J 0 bases, leaving 15 bases between the germline ends. The CDR3 here is CASSSFRTAVNTEAFF. CDR3 nucleotides: TGTGCCAGCAGCTCCTTTAGGACTGCGGTGAACACTGAAGCTTTCTTT.

The chain carries TRBV20-1 and TRBJ2-7, with 9 positions matching TRBD1. The CDR3 is made up of 14 amino acids. V shed 1 base and J 3 bases; nucleotides not matched to a gene: 4. From germline, CDR1 is DFQATT and CDR2 SNEGSKA (reference sequence). As DNA, the CDR3 is TGCAGTGCTAGAGGGGGGACAGGGTTCTACGAGCAGTACTTC. It translates to CSARGGTGFYEQYF.

The CDR3 loop is CATSRVGSNQPQHF. CDR3 sequence (DNA): TGTGCCACCAGCAGAGTTGGGAGCAATCAGCCCCAGCATTTT. The chain employs TRBV15 and TRBJ1-5; D is unresolved. Trimming removed 1 base from V and 1 base from J, with 5 bases in between. The germline CDR1 and CDR2 sequences are LNHNV and YYDKDF (reference sequence). The CDR3 is 14 amino acids. The entire variable domain, with the rest obtained from reference TRBV15 and TRBJ1-5, is as follows: DAMVIQNPRYQVTQFGKPVTLSCSQTLNHNVMYWYQQKSSQAPKLLFHYYDKDFNNEADTPDNFQSRRPNTSFCFLDIRSPGLGDTAMYLCATSRVGSNQPQHFGDGTRLSIL.

The V and J genes are TRBV29-1 and TRBJ2-5; no reliable D call. This CDR3 comprises 12 residues. V gave up 5 bases and J gave up 3 bases, with 10 bases separating them. Per the germline V gene, CDR1 is SQVTM and CDR2 is ANQGSEA. The CDR3 protein is CSVNSHEETQYF. The CDR3 DNA sequence: TGCAGCGTTAACAGTCACGAAGAGACCCAGTACTTC.

The chain is built from TRBV6-5 and TRBJ2-2; TRBD1 matches 8 bases. V lost 2 bases to trimming and J lost 2 bases; unmatched junction nucleotides: 4. The CDR3 is made up of 16 amino acids. Germline V gives CDR1 MNHEY, CDR2 SVGAGI. CDR3 sequence reads: CASSYPRGHNTGELFF. DNA for the CDR3: TGTGCCAGCAGTTACCCCAGGGGGCATAACACCGGGGAGCTGTTTTTT.

V gene TRBV7-3 combines with J gene TRBJ2-3; 12 bases match TRBD2. Losses at the gene ends were 3 bases for V and 8 bases for J; bases not matched to a gene: 9. Germline V gives CDR1 SGHTA, CDR2 FQGTGA. CDR3 size: 16 residues. The CDR3 nucleotides are TGTGCCAGCAGCTTTACTAGCGGGGGGTCACTTCGTACGCAGTATTTT. As protein: CASSFTSGGSLRTQYF.

J is TRBJ2-7 and V is TRBV11-2; the D is unclear. The CDR3 covers 17 residues. V was clipped by 2 bases and J by 0 bases, with 17 bases between them. Germline V gives CDR1 SGHAT, CDR2 FQNNGV. The DNA for the CDR3 is TGTGCCAGCAGCTTAACCGCTGCCGGATCCCACTCCTACGAGCAGTACTTC. Its translation: CASSLTAAGSHSYEQYF.

The gene calls are TRBV6-1 and TRBJ1-1, with unresolved D. The germline V gene has CDR1 MNHNS and CDR2 SASEGT. This CDR3 is built from 13 residues. Trimming cost V 10 bases and J 3 bases, with 15 bases left between them. The CDR3 DNA follows: TGTGCCACCGGCAAGGGCGGGGACACTGAAGCTTTCTTT. Protein product: CATGKGGDTEAFF.

The genes are TRBV9 and TRBJ1-1, with D possibly TRBD1 on 6 matching bases. The CDR3 has 15 amino acids. The germline V gene has CDR1 SGDLS and CDR2 YYNGEE. V lost 3 bases, J lost 1 base, and 13 bases lay in between. In DNA form, the CDR3 reads TGTGCCAGCAGCGGACAAGGGGGGAGGAACACTGAAGCTTTCTTT. Translating it yields CASSGQGGRNTEAFF.

The genes are TRBV30 and TRBJ2-3; D is possibly TRBD2 (5 bases). Germline V gene data show CDR1 as GTSNPN and CDR2 as SVGIG (reference sequence). The CDR3 length is 14 residues. The V end lost 3 bases, the J end lost 2 bases, and 12 bases lay between the germline ends. The CDR3 spells CAWRWASNTDTQYF. DNA of the CDR3: TGTGCCTGGAGGTGGGCTAGCAACACAGATACGCAGTATTTT.

This chain uses TRBV5-4 with TRBJ2-3, with TRBD2 matching over 9 bases. The V and J ends lost 0 bases and 0 bases, in that order; junction bases with no gene match: 2. This CDR3 region has 16 residues. Per the germline V gene, CDR1 is SGHNT and CDR2 is YYREEE (reference sequence). The CDR3 protein is CASSLESGGSTDTQYF. In nucleotides, the CDR3 is TGTGCCAGCAGCTTGGAAAGCGGGGGGAGCACAGATACGCAGTATTTT.